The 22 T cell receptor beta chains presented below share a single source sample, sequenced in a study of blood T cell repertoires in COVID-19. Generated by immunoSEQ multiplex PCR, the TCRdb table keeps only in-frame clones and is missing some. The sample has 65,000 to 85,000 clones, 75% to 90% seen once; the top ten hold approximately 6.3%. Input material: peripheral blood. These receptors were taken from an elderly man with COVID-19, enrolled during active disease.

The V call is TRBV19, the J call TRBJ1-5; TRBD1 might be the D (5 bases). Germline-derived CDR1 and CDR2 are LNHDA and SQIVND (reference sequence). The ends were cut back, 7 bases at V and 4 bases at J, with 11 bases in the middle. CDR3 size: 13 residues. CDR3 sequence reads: CASNPGTNQPQHF. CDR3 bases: TGTGCCAGTAACCCGGGGACTAATCAGCCCCAGCATTTT. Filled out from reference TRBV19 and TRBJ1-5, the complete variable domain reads DGGITQSPKYLFRKEGQNVTLSCEQNLNHDAMYWYRQDPGQGLRLIYYSQIVNDFQKGDIAEGYSVSREKKESFPLTVTSAQKNPTAFYLCASNPGTNQPQHFGDGTRLSIL.

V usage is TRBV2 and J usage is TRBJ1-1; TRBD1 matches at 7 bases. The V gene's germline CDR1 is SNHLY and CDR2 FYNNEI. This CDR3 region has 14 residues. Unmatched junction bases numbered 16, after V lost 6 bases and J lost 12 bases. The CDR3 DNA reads TGTGCCAGCAGCGCCGACAGGGTAGTGTTGGAAACTTTCTTT. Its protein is CASSADRVVLETFF.

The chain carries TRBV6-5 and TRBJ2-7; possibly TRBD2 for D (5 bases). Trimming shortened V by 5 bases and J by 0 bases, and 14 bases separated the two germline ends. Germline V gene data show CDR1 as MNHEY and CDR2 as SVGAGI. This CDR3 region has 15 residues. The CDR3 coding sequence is TGTGCCAGCAGTCATACTAGGGTCAGCTCCTACGAGCAGTACTTC. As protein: CASSHTRVSSYEQYF.

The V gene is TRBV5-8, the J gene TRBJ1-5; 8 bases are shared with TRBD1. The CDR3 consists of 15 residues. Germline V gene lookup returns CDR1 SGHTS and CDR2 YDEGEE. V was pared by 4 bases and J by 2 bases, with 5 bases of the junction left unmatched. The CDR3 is CASSPGTGGNQPQHF. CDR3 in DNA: TGTGCCAGCAGCCCCGGGACAGGAGGCAATCAGCCCCAGCATTTT.

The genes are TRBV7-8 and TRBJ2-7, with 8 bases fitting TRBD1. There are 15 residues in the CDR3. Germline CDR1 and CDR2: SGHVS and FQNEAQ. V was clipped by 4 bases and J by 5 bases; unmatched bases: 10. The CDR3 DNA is TGTGCCAGCAGCTACGGACAGGGCGCGGGGAACGAGCAGTACTTC. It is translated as CASSYGQGAGNEQYF.

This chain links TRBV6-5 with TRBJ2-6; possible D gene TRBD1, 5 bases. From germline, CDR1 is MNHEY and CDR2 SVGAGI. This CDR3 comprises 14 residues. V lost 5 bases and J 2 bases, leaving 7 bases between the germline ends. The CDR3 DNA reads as TGTGCCAGCAGTCAGGGCCCTGGGGCCAACGTCCTGACTTTC. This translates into CASSQGPGANVLTF.

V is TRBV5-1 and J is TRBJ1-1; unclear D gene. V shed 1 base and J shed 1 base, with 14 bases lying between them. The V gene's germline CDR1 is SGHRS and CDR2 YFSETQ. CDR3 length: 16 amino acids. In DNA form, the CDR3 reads TGCGCCAGCAGCTTGCAGCTCCCCGGCGGGAACACTGAAGCTTTCTTT. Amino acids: CASSLQLPGGNTEAFF.

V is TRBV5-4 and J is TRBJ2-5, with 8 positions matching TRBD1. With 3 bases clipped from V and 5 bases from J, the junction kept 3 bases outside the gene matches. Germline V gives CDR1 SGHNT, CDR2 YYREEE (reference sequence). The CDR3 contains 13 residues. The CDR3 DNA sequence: TGTGCCAGCAGCTCGGACAGGGCTGAGACCCAGTACTTC. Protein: CASSSDRAETQYF.

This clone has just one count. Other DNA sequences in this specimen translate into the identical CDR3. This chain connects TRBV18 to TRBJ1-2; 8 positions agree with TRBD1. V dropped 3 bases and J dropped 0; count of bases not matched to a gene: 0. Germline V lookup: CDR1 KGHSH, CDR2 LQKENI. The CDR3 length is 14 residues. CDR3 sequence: CASSPGQANYGYTF. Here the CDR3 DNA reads TGTGCCAGCTCACCGGGACAGGCTAACTATGGCTACACCTTC.

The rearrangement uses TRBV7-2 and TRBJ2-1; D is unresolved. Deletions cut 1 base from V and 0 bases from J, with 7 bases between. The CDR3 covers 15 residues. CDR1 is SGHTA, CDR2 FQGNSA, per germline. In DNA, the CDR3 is TGTGCCAGCAGCTTAGACCCTAGCTCCTACAATGAGCAGTTCTTC. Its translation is CASSLDPSSYNEQFF. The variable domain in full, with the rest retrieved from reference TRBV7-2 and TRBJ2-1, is GAGVSQSPSNKVTEKGKDVELRCDPISGHTALYWYRQSLGQGLEFLIYFQGNSAPDKSGLPSDRFSAERTGGSVSTLTIQRTQQEDSAVYLCASSLDPSSYNEQFFGPGTRLTVL.

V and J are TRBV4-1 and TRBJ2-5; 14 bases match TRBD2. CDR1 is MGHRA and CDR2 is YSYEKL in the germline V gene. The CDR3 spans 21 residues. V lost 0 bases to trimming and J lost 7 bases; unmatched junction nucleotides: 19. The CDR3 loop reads CASSQEPGLAGDTPPLATQYF. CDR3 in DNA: TGCGCCAGCAGCCAAGAGCCGGGACTAGCGGGGGATACTCCCCCTTTGGCGACCCAGTACTTC.

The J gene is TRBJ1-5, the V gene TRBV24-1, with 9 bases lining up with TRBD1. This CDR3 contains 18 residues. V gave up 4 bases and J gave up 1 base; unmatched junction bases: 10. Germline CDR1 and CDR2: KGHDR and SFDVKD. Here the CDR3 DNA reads TGTGCCACCAGTGACCCATCCGGGACAGGGAACAGCAATCAGCCCCAGCATTTT. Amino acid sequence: CATSDPSGTGNSNQPQHF.

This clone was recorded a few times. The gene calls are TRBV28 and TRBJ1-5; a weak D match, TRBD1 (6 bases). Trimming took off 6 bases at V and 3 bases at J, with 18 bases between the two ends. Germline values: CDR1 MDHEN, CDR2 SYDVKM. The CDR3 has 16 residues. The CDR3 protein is CASSHGHRVANQPQHF. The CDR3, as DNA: TGTGCCAGCAGCCACGGGCACAGGGTTGCCAATCAGCCCCAGCATTTT.

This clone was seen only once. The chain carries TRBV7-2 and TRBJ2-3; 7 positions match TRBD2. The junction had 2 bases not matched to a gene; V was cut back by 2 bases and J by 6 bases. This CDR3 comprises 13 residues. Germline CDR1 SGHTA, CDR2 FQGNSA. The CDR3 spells CASSLNGGDTQYF. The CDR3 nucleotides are TGTGCCAGCAGCTTAAACGGGGGGGATACGCAGTATTTT.

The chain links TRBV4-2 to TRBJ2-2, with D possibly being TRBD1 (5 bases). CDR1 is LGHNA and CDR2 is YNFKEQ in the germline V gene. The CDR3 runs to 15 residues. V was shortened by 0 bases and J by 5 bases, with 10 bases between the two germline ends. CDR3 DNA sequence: TGTGCCAGCAGCCAAGAGAGGCAGGGAACCGGGGAGCTGTTTTTT. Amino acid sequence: CASSQERQGTGELFF.

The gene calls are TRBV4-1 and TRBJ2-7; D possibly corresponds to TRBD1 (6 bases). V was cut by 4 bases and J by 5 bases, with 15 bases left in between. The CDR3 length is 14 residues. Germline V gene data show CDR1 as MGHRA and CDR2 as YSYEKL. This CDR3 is CASSLQGTVDEQYF. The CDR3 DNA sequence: TGCGCCAGCAGCCTTCAGGGGACGGTCGACGAGCAGTACTTC.

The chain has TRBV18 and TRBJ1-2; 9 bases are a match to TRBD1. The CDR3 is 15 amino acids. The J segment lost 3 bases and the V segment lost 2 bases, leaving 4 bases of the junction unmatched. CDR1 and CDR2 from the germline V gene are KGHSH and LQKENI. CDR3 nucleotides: TGTGCCAGCTCACCAAGGACAGGGGCGGACTATGGCTACACCTTC. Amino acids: CASSPRTGADYGYTF.

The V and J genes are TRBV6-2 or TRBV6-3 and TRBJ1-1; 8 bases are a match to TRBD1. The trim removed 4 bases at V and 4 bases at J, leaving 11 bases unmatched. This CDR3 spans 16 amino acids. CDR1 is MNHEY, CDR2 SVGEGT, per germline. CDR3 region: CASSFQPHTGGTEAFF. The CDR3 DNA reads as TGTGCCAGCAGTTTTCAGCCCCATACAGGGGGCACTGAAGCTTTCTTT.

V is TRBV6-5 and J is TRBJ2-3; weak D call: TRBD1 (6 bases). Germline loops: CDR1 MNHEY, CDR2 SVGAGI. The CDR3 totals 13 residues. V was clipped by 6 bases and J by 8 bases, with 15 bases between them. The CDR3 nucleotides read TGTGCCAGCAGCATGACAGGTTCGGGTACGCAGTATTTT. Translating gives CASSMTGSGTQYF.

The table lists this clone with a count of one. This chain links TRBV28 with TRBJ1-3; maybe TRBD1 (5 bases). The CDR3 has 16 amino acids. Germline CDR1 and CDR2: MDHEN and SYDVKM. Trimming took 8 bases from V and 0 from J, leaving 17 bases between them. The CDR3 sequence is CASLSAGRGSGNTIYF. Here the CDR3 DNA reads TGTGCCAGCCTCTCCGCTGGTAGGGGCTCTGGAAACACCATATATTTT.

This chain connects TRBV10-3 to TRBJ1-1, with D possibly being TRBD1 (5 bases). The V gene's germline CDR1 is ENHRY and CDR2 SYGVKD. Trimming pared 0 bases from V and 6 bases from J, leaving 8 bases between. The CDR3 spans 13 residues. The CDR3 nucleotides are TGTGCCATCAGTGAGTCAGTAGGGGCTGAAGCTTTCTTT. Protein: CAISESVGAEAFF.

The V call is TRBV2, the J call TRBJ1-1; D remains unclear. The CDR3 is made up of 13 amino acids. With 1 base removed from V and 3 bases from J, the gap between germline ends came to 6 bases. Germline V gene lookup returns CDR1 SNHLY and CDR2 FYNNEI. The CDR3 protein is CASSEEGDTEAFF. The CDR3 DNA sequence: TGTGCCAGCAGTGAAGAGGGAGACACTGAAGCTTTCTTT.